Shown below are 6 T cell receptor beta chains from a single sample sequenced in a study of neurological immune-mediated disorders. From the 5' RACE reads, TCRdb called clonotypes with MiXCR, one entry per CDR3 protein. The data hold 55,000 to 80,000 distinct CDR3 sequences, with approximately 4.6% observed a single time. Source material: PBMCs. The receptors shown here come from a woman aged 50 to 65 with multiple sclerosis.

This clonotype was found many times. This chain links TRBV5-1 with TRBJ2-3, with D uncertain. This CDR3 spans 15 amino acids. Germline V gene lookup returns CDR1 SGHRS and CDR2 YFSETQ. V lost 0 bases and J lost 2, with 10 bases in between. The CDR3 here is CASSLGRPNTDTQYF. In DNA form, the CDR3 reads TGCGCCAGCAGCTTGGGCAGACCTAACACAGATACGCAGTATTTT.

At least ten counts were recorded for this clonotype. The CDR3 spells CASSYGGGNHYEQYV. CDR3 in DNA: TGTGCCAGCAGTTACGGCGGGGGAAACCACTACGAGCAGTACGTC. This chain connects TRBV6-2 or TRBV6-3 to TRBJ2-7, with 7 bases fitting TRBD2. Germline-derived CDR1 and CDR2 are MNHEY and SVGEGT. The CDR3 loop spans 15 amino acids. Unmatched junction bases numbered 7, after V lost 2 bases and J lost 3 bases.

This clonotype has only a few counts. CDR3 DNA: TGCGCCAGCAGAACGGGGTCCGAGCAGTACTTC. It specifies CASRTGSEQYF. The chain combines TRBV5-1 with TRBJ2-7, with TRBD2 as a possible D gene (5 bases). V was cut by 5 bases and J by 6 bases, with 9 bases left in between. Germline V gene sequence: CDR1 SGHRS, CDR2 YFSETQ. The CDR3 is 11 amino acids.

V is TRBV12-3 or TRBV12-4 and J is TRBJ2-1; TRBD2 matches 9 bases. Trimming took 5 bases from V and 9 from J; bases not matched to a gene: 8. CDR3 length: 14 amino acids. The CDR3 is CASSPGTSSGEQFF. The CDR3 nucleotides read TGTGCCAGCAGTCCGGGGACTAGCTCGGGTGAGCAGTTCTTC.

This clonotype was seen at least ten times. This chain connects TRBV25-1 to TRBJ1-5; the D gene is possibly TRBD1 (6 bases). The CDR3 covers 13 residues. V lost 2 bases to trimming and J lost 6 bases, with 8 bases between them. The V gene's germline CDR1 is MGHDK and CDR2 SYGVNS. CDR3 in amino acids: CASSETGFQPQHF. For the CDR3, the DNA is TGTGCCAGCAGTGAAACAGGGTTTCAGCCCCAGCATTTT.

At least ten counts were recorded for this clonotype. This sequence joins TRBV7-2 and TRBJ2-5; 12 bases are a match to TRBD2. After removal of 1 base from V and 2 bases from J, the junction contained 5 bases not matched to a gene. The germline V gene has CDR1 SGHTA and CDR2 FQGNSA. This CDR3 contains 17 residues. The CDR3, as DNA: TGTGCCAGCAGCTTAGTGGTGACTAGCGGGGGTCAAGAGACCCAGTACTTC. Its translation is CASSLVVTSGGQETQYF.